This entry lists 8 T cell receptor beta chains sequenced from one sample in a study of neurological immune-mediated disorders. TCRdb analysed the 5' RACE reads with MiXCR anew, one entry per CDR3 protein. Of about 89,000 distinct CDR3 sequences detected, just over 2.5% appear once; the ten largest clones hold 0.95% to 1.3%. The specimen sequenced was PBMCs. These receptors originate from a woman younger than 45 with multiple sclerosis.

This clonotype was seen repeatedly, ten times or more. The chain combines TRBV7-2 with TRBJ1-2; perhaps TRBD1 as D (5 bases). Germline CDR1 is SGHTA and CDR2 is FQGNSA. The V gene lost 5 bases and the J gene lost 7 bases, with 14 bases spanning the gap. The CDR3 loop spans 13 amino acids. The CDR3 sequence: CASSLSRVPGYTF. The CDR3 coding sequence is TGTGCCAGCAGCCTTAGCAGGGTACCTGGCTACACCTTC.

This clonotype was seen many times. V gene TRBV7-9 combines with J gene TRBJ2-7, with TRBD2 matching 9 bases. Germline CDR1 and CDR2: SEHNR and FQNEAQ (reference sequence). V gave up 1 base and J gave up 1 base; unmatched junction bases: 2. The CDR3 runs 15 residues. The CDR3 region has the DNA TGTGCCAGCAGCTTAGTCGGACTAGCGTCCTACGAGCAGTACTTC. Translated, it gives CASSLVGLASYEQYF.

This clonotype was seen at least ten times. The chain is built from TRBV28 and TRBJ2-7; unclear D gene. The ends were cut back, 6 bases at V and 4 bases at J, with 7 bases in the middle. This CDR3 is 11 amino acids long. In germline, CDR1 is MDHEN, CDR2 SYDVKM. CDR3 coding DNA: TGTGCCAGCAGCCTAAGGTACGAGCAGTACTTC. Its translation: CASSLRYEQYF. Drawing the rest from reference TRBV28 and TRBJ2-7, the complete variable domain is DVKVTQSSRYLVKRTGEKVFLECVQDMDHENMFWYRQDPGLGLRLIYFSYDVKMKEKGDIPEGYSVSREKKERFSLILESASTNQTSMYLCASSLRYEQYFGPGTRLTVT.

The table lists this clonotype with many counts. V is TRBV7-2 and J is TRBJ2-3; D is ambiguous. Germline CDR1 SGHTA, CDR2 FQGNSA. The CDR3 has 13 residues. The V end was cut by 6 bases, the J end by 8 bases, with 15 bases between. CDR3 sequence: CASRPQTRGTQYF. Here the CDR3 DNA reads TGTGCCAGCAGGCCCCAGACTCGCGGTACGCAGTATTTT.

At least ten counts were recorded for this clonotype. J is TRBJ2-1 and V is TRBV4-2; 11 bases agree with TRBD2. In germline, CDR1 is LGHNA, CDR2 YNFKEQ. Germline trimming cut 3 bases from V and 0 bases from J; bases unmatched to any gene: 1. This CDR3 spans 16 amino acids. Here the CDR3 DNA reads TGTGCCAGCAGCCATAGCGGGAGGGCCTCCTACAATGAGCAGTTCTTC. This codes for CASSHSGRASYNEQFF.

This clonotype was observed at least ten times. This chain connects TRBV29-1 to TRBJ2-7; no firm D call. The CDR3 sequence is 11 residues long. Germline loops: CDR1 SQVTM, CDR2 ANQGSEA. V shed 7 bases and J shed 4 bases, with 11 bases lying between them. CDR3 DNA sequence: TGCAGCGCCTTCGACTCTTACGAGCAGTACTTC. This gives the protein CSAFDSYEQYF.

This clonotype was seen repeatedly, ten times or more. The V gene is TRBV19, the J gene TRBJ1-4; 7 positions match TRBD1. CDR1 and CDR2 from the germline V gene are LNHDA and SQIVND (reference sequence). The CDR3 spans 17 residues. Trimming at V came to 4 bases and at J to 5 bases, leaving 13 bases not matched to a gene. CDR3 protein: CASSTRPSGTVNEKLFF. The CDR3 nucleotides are TGTGCCAGTAGTACTAGACCTTCCGGGACAGTGAATGAAAAACTGTTTTTT.

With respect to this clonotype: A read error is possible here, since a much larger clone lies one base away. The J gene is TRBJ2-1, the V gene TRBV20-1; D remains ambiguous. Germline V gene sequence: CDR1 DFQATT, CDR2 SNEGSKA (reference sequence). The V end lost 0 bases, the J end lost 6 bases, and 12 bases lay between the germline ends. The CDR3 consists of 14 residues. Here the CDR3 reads CSARDPLETNEQFF. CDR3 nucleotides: TGCAGTGCTAGAGATCCCCTAGAGACCAATGAGCAGTTCTTC.